This T cell receptor beta chain emerged from a study of T cell responses to AZD1222 COVID-19 vaccine. Looking at the study overall: Second doses were pooled across both intervals (about 4 or about 12 weeks).

This CDR3 contains 15 residues. V was shortened by 4 bases and J by 5 bases, with 16 bases between the two germline ends. The germline V gene has CDR1 SEHNR and CDR2 FQNEAQ (reference sequence). Here immunoSEQ multiplex PCR was the method, and the copy in TCRdb shows in-frame clones only, minus some. The table lists about 44,000 clones, around three quarters of them singletons. This clone was picked up a small number of times. The source was peripheral blood, collected on day 0 of AZD1222 vaccination. J is TRBJ2-3 and V is TRBV7-9, with D possibly matching TRBD1 (6 bases). The sequence was collected from an adult in good health. The CDR3 spells CASSYRTGIGDTQYF. In nucleotides, the CDR3 is TGTGCCAGCAGCTATCGAACAGGGATAGGAGATACGCAGTATTTT.